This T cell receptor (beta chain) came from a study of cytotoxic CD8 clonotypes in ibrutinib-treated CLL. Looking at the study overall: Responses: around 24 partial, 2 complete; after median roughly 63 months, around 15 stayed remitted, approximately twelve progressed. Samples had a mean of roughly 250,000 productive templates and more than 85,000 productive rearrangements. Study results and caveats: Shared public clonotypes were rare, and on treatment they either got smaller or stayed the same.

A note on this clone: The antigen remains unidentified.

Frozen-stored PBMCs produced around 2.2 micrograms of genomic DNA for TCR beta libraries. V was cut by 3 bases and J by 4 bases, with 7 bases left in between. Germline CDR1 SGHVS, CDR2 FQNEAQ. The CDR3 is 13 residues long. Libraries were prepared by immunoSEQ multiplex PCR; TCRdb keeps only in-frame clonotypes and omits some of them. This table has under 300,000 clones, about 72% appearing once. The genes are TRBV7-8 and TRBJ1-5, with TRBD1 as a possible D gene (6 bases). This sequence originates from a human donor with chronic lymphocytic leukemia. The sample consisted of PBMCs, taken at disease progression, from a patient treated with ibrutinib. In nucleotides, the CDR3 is TGTGCCAGCAGCTTCCAGGGGAATCAGCCCCAGCATTTT. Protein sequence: CASSFQGNQPQHF.